The T cell receptor (beta chain) under discussion was sequenced for a study of T cell responses to AZD1222 COVID-19 vaccine. General observations from the study: Spike regions recognized by vaccine-associated CD4 TCRs spanned the protein, led by 160-218 and 743-854. Among the donors, most were white British and more were female, and clonal diversity was possibly underestimated. Targeting of unmutated variant regions was reportedly seen in nearly half of spike-specific TCRs.

Germline CDR1 and CDR2: SGDLS and YYNGEE. This CDR3 is 14 amino acids long. Losses at the gene ends were 4 bases for V and 4 bases for J; bases not matched to a gene: 6. Of note for this clone: Its target is unknown.

Clones were sequenced by immunoSEQ multiplex PCR, and TCRdb holds only the in-frame ones, with some missing. The sample lists nearly 110,000 clones, around 90% seen once, with approximately 4.8% in the top ten. Second doses at about 4 or about 12 weeks were pooled. The starting material was peripheral blood, obtained 28 days after the second AZD1222 dose. The source is an adult who received the AZD1222 COVID-19 vaccine. This chain connects TRBV9 to TRBJ1-2; 8 bases are shared with TRBD1. The CDR3 reads CASSIQQGGYGYTF. The CDR3 DNA reads as TGTGCCAGCAGCATCCAACAGGGGGGCTATGGCTACACCTTC.